The 26 T cell receptor beta chains below come from one sample, sequenced in a study of blood T cell repertoires in COVID-19. TCRdb's copy holds only in-frame clones and misses some; the assay was immunoSEQ multiplex PCR. Counted here are 650,000 to 800,000 clones, 85% to 90% occurring once; the ten biggest clones make up 0.2% to 0.3%. Sequencing was performed on peripheral blood. All receptors come from a woman aged 18-30 years with acute or convalescent COVID-19.

In this sample, this clone turned up a few times. The CDR3, as DNA: TGTGCCAGCAGCTTGGGCCAGGGTAGTGGCTACACCTTC. This translates into CASSLGQGSGYTF. The chain couples TRBV5-6 to TRBJ1-2; D might be TRBD1 (5 bases). The V gene's germline CDR1 is SGHDT and CDR2 YYEEEE. Trimming took 0 bases from V and 7 from J, leaving 10 bases between them. This CDR3 comprises 13 residues.

The chain carries TRBV18 and TRBJ1-1; D is possibly TRBD1 (6 bases). Trimming took off 3 bases at V and 1 base at J, with 12 bases between the two ends. Germline CDR1 reads KGHSH; CDR2 reads LQKENI. CDR3 length equals 15 residues. In DNA form, the CDR3 reads TGTGCCAGCTCACCCGGACAGACCTCGAACACTGAAGCTTTCTTT. Translated, it gives CASSPGQTSNTEAFF.

The V and J genes are TRBV29-1 and TRBJ1-1; TRBD1 matches at 8 bases. The CDR3 length is 15 residues. Looked up from germline, CDR1 is SQVTM and CDR2 is ANQGSEA. Trimming at V came to 6 bases and at J to 3 bases, leaving 12 bases not matched to a gene. This CDR3 reads CSVQGAKIGYTEAFF. CDR3 DNA: TGCAGCGTCCAGGGGGCGAAGATTGGGTACACTGAAGCTTTCTTT.

The chain employs TRBV2 and TRBJ2-5; D is undetermined. The V end was cut by 1 base, the J end by 1 base, with 7 bases between. The CDR3 is 14 amino acids. Per the germline V gene, CDR1 is SNHLY and CDR2 is FYNNEI. The CDR3 loop reads CASSEVLGQETQYF. The DNA of the CDR3 is TGTGCCAGCAGTGAAGTCCTAGGCCAAGAGACCCAGTACTTC.

As regards this clone: Other nucleotide sequences in the sample specify the same CDR3. The genes are TRBV24-1 and TRBJ1-2; 8 bases are shared with TRBD1. V trimming: 0 bases; J trimming: 7 bases; junction bases outside the gene matches: 0. Germline V CDR1 and CDR2: KGHDR, SFDVKD. There are 13 residues in the CDR3. This CDR3 reads CATSDLTGGGYTF. DNA for the CDR3: TGTGCCACCAGTGATTTGACAGGGGGTGGCTACACCTTC.

The gene calls are TRBV29-1 and TRBJ2-3, with a tentative D call TRBD2 (5 bases). The V gene lost 1 base and the J gene lost 2 bases, with 19 bases spanning the gap. The germline CDR1 and CDR2 sequences are SQVTM and ANQGSEA. CDR3 length: 17 residues. The CDR3: CSVEGIGLIMSTDTQYF. In DNA, the CDR3 is TGCAGCGTTGAAGGTATAGGACTTATAATGTCCACAGATACGCAGTATTTT.

The chain employs TRBV15 and TRBJ2-4; 9 nucleotides agree with TRBD1. Germline V gene lookup returns CDR1 LNHNV and CDR2 YYDKDF (reference sequence). Unmatched junction bases numbered 5, after V lost 5 bases and J lost 6 bases. This CDR3 is 14 amino acids long. For the CDR3, the DNA is TGTGCCACCAGCCCTCCGGGACAGGGAAACATTCAGTACTTC. Protein sequence: CATSPPGQGNIQYF. Drawing the rest from reference TRBV15 and TRBJ2-4, the complete variable domain is DAMVIQNPRYQVTQFGKPVTLSCSQTLNHNVMYWYQQKSSQAPKLLFHYYDKDFNNEADTPDNFQSRRPNTSFCFLDIRSPGLGDTAMYLCATSPPGQGNIQYFGAGTRLSVL.

The chain links TRBV9 to TRBJ2-5; a weak D match, TRBD2 (5 bases). The CDR3 is 16 residues long. V shed 0 bases and J shed 3 bases, with 15 bases lying between them. Germline-derived CDR1 and CDR2 are SGDLS and YYNGEE. The CDR3 reads CASSVVSGLEEETQYF. In DNA, the CDR3 is TGTGCCAGCAGCGTAGTAAGTGGTTTGGAGGAAGAGACCCAGTACTTC.

This clone was found once. The rearrangement joins TRBV9 to TRBJ2-5, with TRBD2 identical over 7 bases. The length of the CDR3 is 17 residues. The germline V gene encodes CDR1 SGDLS and CDR2 YYNGEE. Trimming cost V 0 bases and J 5 bases; bases outside gene matches: 13. CDR3 in DNA: TGTGCCAGCAGCGTAGGGAGGGGAGGGTTTGTGGGTGAGACCCAGTACTTC. Amino acids: CASSVGRGGFVGETQYF.

The DNA of the CDR3 is TGTGCCAGCAGTTCCCCCGGACAGGGGGCGCTCCTTAACTATGGCTACACCTTC. Encoded protein: CASSSPGQGALLNYGYTF. V is TRBV27 and J is TRBJ1-2; TRBD1 aligns across 11 bases. The junction had 11 bases not matched to a gene; V was cut back by 4 bases and J by 1 base. The CDR3 loop spans 18 amino acids. CDR1 and CDR2 (germline): MNHEY, SMNVEV (reference sequence).

V is TRBV11-2 and J is TRBJ2-5; 7 bases line up with TRBD1. CDR1 is SGHAT and CDR2 is FQNNGV in the germline V gene. Trimming took 4 bases from V and 5 from J; bases not matched to a gene: 7. The length of the CDR3 is 14 residues. CDR3 sequence reads: CASSSTGVGETQYF. The CDR3 DNA sequence: TGTGCCAGCAGCTCAACAGGGGTGGGCGAGACCCAGTACTTC.

The chain links TRBV4-1 to TRBJ2-5, with 7 bases aligning to TRBD2. CDR1 and CDR2 from the germline V gene are MGHRA and YSYEKL. The trim removed 3 bases at V and 1 base at J, leaving 5 bases unmatched. The CDR3 sequence is 15 residues long. CDR3 amino acids: CASSHALAAQETQYF. The CDR3 bases are TGCGCCAGCAGCCACGCCCTAGCGGCCCAAGAGACCCAGTACTTC.

The J gene is TRBJ2-7, the V gene TRBV9; 9 bases are shared with TRBD1. Germline assignment: CDR1 SGDLS and CDR2 YYNGEE. V dropped 1 base and J dropped 6; count of bases not matched to a gene: 8. The CDR3 is 15 amino acids. The CDR3 bases are TGTGCCAGCAGCGTACTGGGACAGGGAGGTTCCGAGCAGTACTTC. Translated, it gives CASSVLGQGGSEQYF.

This chain joins TRBV9 and TRBJ1-5; D remains ambiguous. The CDR3 has 15 amino acids. Between the trimmed V and J ends, which lost 3 bases and 2 bases, there was a span of 12 bases. The germline V gene has CDR1 SGDLS and CDR2 YYNGEE. CDR3: CASSGGPPGNQPQHF. The CDR3 DNA reads as TGTGCCAGCAGCGGCGGGCCTCCAGGCAATCAGCCCCAGCATTTT.

The rearrangement uses TRBV3-1 (or the pseudogene TRBV3-2) and TRBJ1-2, with D unclear. The germline gives CDR1 LGHDT, CDR2 YNNKEL (reference sequence). V lost 5 bases to trimming and J lost 4 bases, with 17 bases between them. The CDR3 is made up of 15 amino acids. DNA of the CDR3: TGTGCCAGCAGCGGCGGGGTGACTCTAACCTATGGCTACACCTTC. Its translation is CASSGGVTLTYGYTF.

The chain combines TRBV24-1 with TRBJ1-2; 7 bases match TRBD1. Per the germline V gene, CDR1 is KGHDR and CDR2 is SFDVKD. V was clipped by 4 bases and J by 4 bases; unmatched bases: 11. The CDR3 totals 16 residues. This chain's CDR3 is CATSDATTGTVYGYTF. The DNA for the CDR3 is TGTGCCACCAGTGACGCTACTACCGGGACAGTCTATGGCTACACCTTC.

The count of this clone is one. The rearrangement joins TRBV19 to TRBJ2-2, with a tentative D call TRBD2 (5 bases). The CDR3 is 16 amino acids. CDR1 is LNHDA, CDR2 SQIVND, per germline (reference sequence). V was cut by 5 bases and J by 3 bases, with 16 bases left in between. The CDR3 is CASSGKTKLDTGELFF. The CDR3 DNA reads TGTGCCAGTAGTGGCAAGACTAAACTCGACACCGGGGAGCTGTTTTTT.

V is TRBV7-9 and J is TRBJ1-4; unclear D gene. With 5 bases removed from V and 8 bases from J, the gap between germline ends came to 9 bases. CDR3 length: 12 amino acids. Germline CDR1 SEHNR, CDR2 FQNEAQ (reference sequence). The CDR3 loop reads CASSLRLEKLFF. The CDR3, as DNA: TGTGCCAGCAGCCTACGGTTGGAAAAACTGTTTTTT.

The chain joins TRBV7-9 to TRBJ1-2, with D perhaps matching TRBD1 (6 bases). V was pared by 2 bases and J by 5 bases, with 9 bases between. The CDR3 loop spans 13 amino acids. Germline V gene lookup returns CDR1 SEHNR and CDR2 FQNEAQ (reference sequence). The CDR3 bases are TGTGCCAGCAGCTTACGGGACACGTATGGCTACACCTTC. Protein sequence: CASSLRDTYGYTF.

This chain joins TRBV6-2 or TRBV6-3 and TRBJ2-1; 8 nucleotides align to TRBD2. V lost 6 bases, J lost 9 bases, and 13 bases stayed unmatched. From germline, CDR1 is MNHEY and CDR2 SVGEGT. The CDR3 consists of 15 residues. The CDR3 DNA sequence: TGTGCCAGCAGCCCCACGTCGGCGGGGGGCATTGAGCAGTTCTTC. Its protein product is CASSPTSAGGIEQFF.

This clone was recorded only once. This sequence joins TRBV11-1 and TRBJ2-2; tentative D call: TRBD1 (6 bases). This CDR3 contains 15 residues. Germline CDR1 and CDR2: SGHAT and FQDESV (reference sequence). Trimming removed 0 bases from V and 4 bases from J, with 9 bases in between. This CDR3 reads CASSLARQATGELFF. CDR3 bases: TGTGCCAGCAGCTTAGCGAGACAGGCCACCGGGGAGCTGTTTTTT.

The chain combines TRBV3-1 (or the pseudogene TRBV3-2) with TRBJ1-5; D gene unclear. This CDR3 contains 13 residues. V gave up 1 base and J gave up 1 base, with 2 bases separating them. Germline CDR1 is LGHDT and CDR2 is YNNKEL (reference sequence). For the CDR3, the DNA is TGTGCCAGCAGCCAAGCGAGCAATCAGCCCCAGCATTTT. Its translation: CASSQASNQPQHF.

The chain carries TRBV11-2 and TRBJ2-7; weak D call: TRBD1 (7 bases). The CDR3 has 12 residues. CDR1 SGHAT and CDR2 FQNNGV come from the germline V gene. V was trimmed by 4 bases and J by 12 bases, leaving 16 bases between them. The CDR3 here is CASSSGGSNVYF. The CDR3 DNA reads TGTGCCAGCAGCTCAGGGGGGAGCAATGTGTACTTC.

The chain carries TRBV25-1 and TRBJ1-1; 8 bases are a match to TRBD1. CDR3 size: 15 residues. The germline V gene encodes CDR1 MGHDK and CDR2 SYGVNS. V lost 2 bases and J lost 4; bases outside the gene matches: 6. The CDR3 DNA reads as TGTGCCAGCAGTGAACTGGACAGGGCGGCCACTGAAGCTTTCTTT. This gives the protein CASSELDRAATEAFF.

This clone has more than one count but fewer than ten. This sequence joins TRBV6-5 and TRBJ1-1; D call uncertain. Trimming shortened V by 6 bases and J by 3 bases, and 2 bases separated the two germline ends. This CDR3 region has 10 residues. Germline-derived CDR1 and CDR2 are MNHEY and SVGAGI. The chain's CDR3 is CASSYTEAFF. Written as DNA, the CDR3 is TGTGCCAGCAGCTACACTGAAGCTTTCTTT.

The genes are TRBV6-6 and TRBJ1-1; 9 bases are shared with TRBD1. The CDR3 runs to 18 residues. Germline V gene lookup returns CDR1 MNHNY and CDR2 SVGAGI (reference sequence). V was pared by 5 bases and J by 4 bases, with 17 bases of the junction left unmatched. The DNA of the CDR3 is TGTGCCAGCAGTCGAATTAACCGGGACAGGGTGATGGGCACTGAAGCTTTCTTT. Translation gives CASSRINRDRVMGTEAFF.